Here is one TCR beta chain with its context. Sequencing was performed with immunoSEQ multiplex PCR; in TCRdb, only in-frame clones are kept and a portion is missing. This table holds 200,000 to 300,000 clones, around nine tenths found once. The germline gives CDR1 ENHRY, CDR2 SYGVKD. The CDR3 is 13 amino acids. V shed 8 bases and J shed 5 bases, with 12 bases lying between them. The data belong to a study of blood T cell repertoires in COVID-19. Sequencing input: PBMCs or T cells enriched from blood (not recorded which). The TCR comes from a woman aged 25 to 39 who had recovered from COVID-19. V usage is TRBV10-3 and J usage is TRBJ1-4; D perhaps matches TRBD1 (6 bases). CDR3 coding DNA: TGTGCCATCGCGGACAGAGAAAATGAAAAACTGTTTTTT. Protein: CAIADRENEKLFF.